This T cell receptor beta chain was documented in a study of blood T cell repertoires in COVID-19. Whole-study context: Spain, Italy and the United States supplied samples that represented acute and convalescent COVID-19. PBMCs, B-cell-depleted T cells, or T cells provided the cDNA or gDNA that made up the material.

As concerns this clone: The same CDR3 arises from other DNA sequences in this sample as well.

Per the study methods: From reference gene primer amplification, estimates of nucleated cell counts were derived. Generated by immunoSEQ multiplex PCR, the TCRdb table keeps only in-frame clones and is missing some. V and J calls and clone size are copied from that table; D and trimming were computed from the DNA. The sample lists roughly 240,000 clones, approximately 84% seen once, with under 2% in the top ten. The V and J ends lost 2 bases and 2 bases respectively, with 6 bases between them. This CDR3 is built from 13 residues. The germline CDR1 and CDR2 sequences are MNHEY and SVGAGI. Sequencing input: peripheral blood. V usage is TRBV6-5 and J usage is TRBJ1-2, with D tentatively TRBD1 (5 bases). The TCR comes from an elderly woman with acute or convalescent COVID-19. This CDR3 reads CASSYGGNYGYTF. The CDR3, as DNA: TGTGCCAGCAGTTACGGGGGGAACTATGGCTACACCTTC.